Sequencing of this T cell receptor beta chain was carried out in a study of control samples from healthy donors and cancer patients. The CDR3 has 15 amino acids. Germline CDR1 reads SQVTM; CDR2 reads ANQGSEA. V lost 2 bases, J lost 1 base, and 9 bases lay in between. This table comes from immunoSEQ multiplex PCR, and its TCRdb copy is limited to in-frame clones, with some not included. This sample has about 200,000 clones, with roughly nine tenths found just once. The sequence came from a young man in good health. The chain has TRBV29-1 and TRBJ2-6; no clear D. Sequencing used blood. The CDR3: CSVESQESGANVLTF. The CDR3 nucleotides are TGCAGCGTTGAATCCCAAGAGTCTGGGGCCAACGTCCTGACTTTC.